Presented here are 23 T cell receptor beta chains from one specimen sequenced in a study of tumor-infiltrating lymphocytes in oesophageal squamous cell carcinoma. A single record per CDR3 protein comes from TCRdb applying MiXCR to the PCR reads. The table records 10,000 or so distinct CDR3 sequences, 55% to 75% of them present only once. Sequencing used esophageal tumor tissue. These receptors all come from a female donor with esophageal squamous cell carcinoma.

J is TRBJ2-1 and V is TRBV7-6; 10 bases are shared with TRBD2. The better agreement between TRBJ2-7 and the DNA end casts doubt on the J call. Germline CDR1 is SGHVS and CDR2 is FNYEAQ. The CDR3 covers 17 residues. The CDR3 spells CASSLRGGLADLYEQYF. CDR3 in DNA: TGTGCCAGCAGCTTAAGGGGAGGACTAGCGGACCTTTACGAGCAGTACTTC.

The chain has TRBV6-1 and TRBJ2-1; D not resolved. The tail of the sequence fits TRBJ2-7 better, so the J call may be wrong. CDR1 and CDR2 (germline): MNHNS, SASEGT. The CDR3 runs 15 residues. CDR3: CASSEASDGSYEQYF. In DNA, the CDR3 is TGTGCCAGCAGTGAAGCGTCGGACGGCTCCTACGAGCAGTACTTC.

This clonotype was seen more than once but under ten times. This chain uses TRBV12-3 or TRBV12-4 with TRBJ2-1; 10 bases fit TRBD2. The CDR3 runs 14 residues. The J segment lost 5 bases and the V segment lost 6 bases, leaving 4 bases of the junction unmatched. CDR3 coding DNA: TGTGCCAGCAGAGAGAGCGGGAGGGACAATGAGCAGTTCTTC. It specifies CASRESGRDNEQFF.

This clonotype is categorized as large. The genes are TRBV7-9 and TRBJ2-7; D is possibly TRBD1 (5 bases). The V gene lost 3 bases and the J gene lost 0 bases, with 9 bases spanning the gap. This CDR3 is built from 14 residues. Germline-derived CDR1 and CDR2 are SEHNR and FQNEAQ (reference sequence). The CDR3 loop reads CASSLTANSYEQYF. CDR3 DNA: TGTGCCAGCAGCTTGACAGCTAACTCCTACGAGCAGTACTTC.

This clonotype was seen at least ten times. This chain connects TRBV28 to TRBJ2-7; 16 bases are a match to TRBD2. Losses at the gene ends were 3 bases for V and 7 bases for J; bases not matched to a gene: 15. The length of the CDR3 is 19 residues. Germline V gene data show CDR1 as MDHEN and CDR2 as SYDVKM. CDR3 residues: CASSFSGTSGRASYNEQYF. The CDR3 DNA reads as TGTGCCAGCAGTTTTTCCGGGACTAGCGGGAGGGCTTCCTACAATGAGCAGTACTTC.

The chain is built from TRBV6-8 and TRBJ2-5, with D possibly TRBD1 on 6 matching bases. The J call is uncertain, as TRBJ2-4 better fits the DNA end. There are 17 residues in the CDR3. The V gene's germline CDR1 is MNHGY and CDR2 SAAAGT. CDR3 residues: CASRGRQDLLAKNIQYF. The DNA of the CDR3 is TGTGCCAGCAGGGGTCGACAGGACTTACTAGCCAAAAACATTCAGTACTTC.

This clonotype has a handful of counts. The V gene is TRBV7-9, the J gene TRBJ2-7; D not resolved. In germline, CDR1 is SEHNR, CDR2 FQNEAQ (reference sequence). Trimming cost V 4 bases and J 4 bases, with 8 bases left between them. This CDR3 region has 12 residues. The DNA of the CDR3 is TGTGCCAGCAGCTCACTGCGGTACGAGCAGTACTTC. Amino acid sequence: CASSSLRYEQYF.

The chain uses TRBV7-2 and TRBJ2-7, with 9 bases aligning to TRBD1. CDR1 is SGHTA, CDR2 FQGNSA, per germline. Losses at the gene ends were 4 bases for V and 3 bases for J; bases not matched to a gene: 1. This CDR3 comprises 13 residues. This CDR3 reads CASSSTGGYEQYF. The CDR3 nucleotides are TGTGCCAGCAGCTCGACAGGGGGCTACGAGCAGTACTTC.

The chain has TRBV7-6 and TRBJ1-4; perhaps TRBD1 as D (6 bases). The germline V and J ends were trimmed by 1 base and 16 bases, with 22 bases remaining between them. The CDR3 runs 15 residues. Germline CDR1 SGHVS, CDR2 FNYEAQ. The CDR3 coding sequence is TGTGCCAGCAGCTTAGTGACAGGCTCGGCAGATACGCAGTTTTTT. It specifies CASSLVTGSADTQFF. Complete variable domain (other parts from reference TRBV7-6 and TRBJ1-4): GAGVSQSPRYKVTKRGQDVALRCDPISGHVSLYWYRQALGQGPEFLTYFNYEAQQDKSGLPNDRFSAERPEGSISTLTIQRTEQRDSAMYRCASSLVTGSADTQFFGSGTQLSVL.

This sequence joins TRBV7-2 and TRBJ2-2, with 9 bases fitting TRBD1. Germline V CDR1 and CDR2: SGHTA, FQGNSA. J lost 5 bases, V lost 8 bases, and 6 bases had no gene match. This CDR3 spans 14 amino acids. CDR3 protein: CASSRQGVTGELFF. CDR3 nucleotides: TGTGCCAGCTCTCGACAGGGGGTGACCGGGGAGCTGTTTTTT. Full variable domain (outside the CDR3, taken from reference TRBV7-2 and TRBJ2-2): GAGVSQSPSNKVTEKGKDVELRCDPISGHTALYWYRQSLGQGLEFLIYFQGNSAPDKSGLPSDRFSAERTGGSVSTLTIQRTQQEDSAVYLCASSRQGVTGELFFGEGSRLTVL.

This clonotype was seen more than once but under ten times. The V and J genes are TRBV5-8 and TRBJ2-5, with D hard to call. Germline V gives CDR1 SGHTS, CDR2 YDEGEE. This CDR3 region has 13 residues. V was shortened by 0 bases and J by 2 bases, with 5 bases between the two germline ends. The CDR3, as DNA: TGTGCCAGCAGCTTGGCCAGTCAAGAGACCCAGTACTTC. It specifies CASSLASQETQYF.

As regards this clonotype: Because the CDR3 is missing its conserved closing phenylalanine or tryptophan, this is likely a read error. The DNA is omitted, as the CDR3 cannot be located on it reliably, and the CDR3 follows TCRdb's listing. The rearrangement uses TRBV6-1 and TRBJ2-6; TRBD1 reflects the table's D call only, with no check against the DNA. Germline CDR1 MNHNS, CDR2 SASEGT. The CDR3 has 17 amino acids, counting both end residues. This chain's CDR3 is CASSLRTGSSYEQYFGA.

This chain uses TRBV6-5 with TRBJ2-3; D possibly matches TRBD1 or TRBD2 (5 bases each). The J call is uncertain, as TRBJ2-1 better fits the DNA end. Per the germline V gene, CDR1 is MNHEY and CDR2 is SVGAGI. This CDR3 has 15 amino acids. CDR3 nucleotide sequence: TGTGCCAGCATTTTTTCCCGGGACCCCTACAATGAGCAGTTCTTC. This gives the protein CASIFSRDPYNEQFF.

J is TRBJ2-3 and V is TRBV7-2, with 16 bases lining up with TRBD2. The CDR3 consists of 17 residues. Germline V lookup: CDR1 SGHTA, CDR2 FQGNSA. The ends lost 5 bases at V and 5 bases at J; junction bases unmatched: 7. In DNA form, the CDR3 reads TGTGCCAGCAGCCCTGGGACTAGCGGGGGGGCGGAAGATACGCAGTATTTT. Amino acids: CASSPGTSGGAEDTQYF.

This clonotype is classed as medium-sized. The chain carries TRBV7-3 and TRBJ2-7, with TRBD1 matching 10 bases. V shed 3 bases and J 7 bases; nucleotides not matched to a gene: 6. CDR1 SGHTA and CDR2 FQGTGA come from the germline V gene. The CDR3 is 14 residues long. The CDR3 bases are TGTGCCAGCAGCTTGGGACAGGGGCCCCATGAGCAGTACTTC. Its translation is CASSLGQGPHEQYF.

This chain connects TRBV7-9 to TRBJ2-1, with D perhaps TRBD1 or TRBD2 (5 bases each). The assigned J gene may be wrong: the sequence end matches TRBJ2-7 better. Per the germline V gene, CDR1 is SEHNR and CDR2 is FQNEAQ (reference sequence). The CDR3 is 17 residues long. The CDR3: CASSFPKPGRGRNEQYF. The CDR3 coding sequence is TGTGCCAGCAGCTTTCCCAAACCGGGACGAGGACGCAATGAGCAGTACTTC.

CDR3 in amino acids: CASSLASDRGETQYF. CDR3 bases: TGTGCCAGCAGCTTAGCATCGGACAGGGGGGAGACCCAGTACTTC. The genes are TRBV7-2 and TRBJ2-5, with 10 nucleotides matching TRBD1. V lost 0 bases to trimming and J lost 5 bases; unmatched junction nucleotides: 3. The CDR3 runs 15 residues. Germline values: CDR1 SGHTA, CDR2 FQGNSA.

This clonotype was detected ten times or more. The chain has TRBV12-3 or TRBV12-4 and TRBJ2-1; 9 bases match TRBD2. The last part of the DNA fits TRBJ2-7 better; the J call may be wrong. This CDR3 comprises 15 residues. This CDR3 reads CASSLASGRSNEQYF. In nucleotides, the CDR3 is TGTGCCAGCAGTTTAGCTAGCGGGAGAAGCAACGAGCAGTACTTC.

For this clonotype: At one boundary the junction diverges from the germline segment, which might be a read error. The rearrangement uses TRBV12-3 or TRBV12-4 and TRBJ2-5, with D possibly TRBD2 on 5 matching bases. This CDR3 region has 15 residues. CDR3 amino acids: CASSPPHGKDSPLHF. The CDR3 DNA is TGTGCCAGCAGTCCCCCACACGGGAAGGATTCACCCCTCCACTTC.

The chain has TRBV7-2 and TRBJ2-1; 7 nucleotides agree with TRBD2. Germline loops: CDR1 SGHTA, CDR2 FQGNSA. J gave up 11 bases and V 4 bases, and 11 bases lay outside the gene matches. This CDR3 region has 14 residues. The CDR3 spells CASSYSGTTQKQFF. The DNA for the CDR3 is TGTGCCAGCAGCTACTCCGGGACTACACAGAAGCAGTTCTTC.

The chain combines TRBV7-9 with TRBJ2-1, with 8 nucleotides matching TRBD1. The CDR3 is 14 amino acids. V was clipped by 0 bases and J by 13 bases; unmatched bases: 8. Germline CDR1 and CDR2: SEHNR and FQNEAQ (reference sequence). The CDR3 reads CASSLATGVETQFF. CDR3 nucleotide sequence: TGTGCCAGCAGCTTAGCGACAGGGGTAGAGACCCAGTTCTTC.

The rearrangement links TRBV7-4 to TRBJ1-1; D uncertain. Germline assignment: CDR1 SGHVT and CDR2 SQSDAQ. V was cut by 2 bases and J by 1 base, with 5 bases left in between. The CDR3 loop spans 13 amino acids. The CDR3 nucleotides read TGTGCCAGCAGCTTAAGGTCGAACACTGAAGCTTTCTTT. As protein: CASSLRSNTEAFF.

The chain couples TRBV28 to TRBJ1-2, with 10 bases matching TRBD1. This CDR3 has 13 residues. Germline values: CDR1 MDHEN, CDR2 SYDVKM. The trim removed 8 bases at V and 4 bases at J, leaving 4 bases unmatched. CDR3 coding DNA: TGTGCCAGCCACCGGGACAGGGGCTATGGCTACACCTTC. Amino acids: CASHRDRGYGYTF.